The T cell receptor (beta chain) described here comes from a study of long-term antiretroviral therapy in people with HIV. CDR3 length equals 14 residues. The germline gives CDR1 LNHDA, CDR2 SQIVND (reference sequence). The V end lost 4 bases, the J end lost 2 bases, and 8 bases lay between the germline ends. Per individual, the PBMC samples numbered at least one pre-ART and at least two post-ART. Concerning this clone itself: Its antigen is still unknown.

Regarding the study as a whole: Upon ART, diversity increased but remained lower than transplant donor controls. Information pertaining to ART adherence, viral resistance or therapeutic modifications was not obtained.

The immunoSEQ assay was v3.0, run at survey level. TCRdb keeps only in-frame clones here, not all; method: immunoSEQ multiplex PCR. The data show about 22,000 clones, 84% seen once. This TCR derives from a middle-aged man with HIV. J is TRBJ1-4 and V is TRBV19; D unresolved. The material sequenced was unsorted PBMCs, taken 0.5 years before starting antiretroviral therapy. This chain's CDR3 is CASSTQVTNEKLFF. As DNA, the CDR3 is TGTGCCAGTAGTACCCAGGTTACTAATGAAAAACTGTTTTTT.